Below, 19 T cell receptor beta chains from the same sample are listed, as sequenced in a study of T cell responses to AZD1222 COVID-19 vaccine. Measured with immunoSEQ multiplex PCR; TCRdb has only the in-frame clones, and not every one. The sample includes around 160,000 clones, under 95% of them seen just once. The material sequenced was peripheral blood, taken 28 days after the second AZD1222 dose. These TCRs come from an adult who received the AZD1222 COVID-19 vaccine.

The chain uses TRBV30 and TRBJ1-6; possible D gene TRBD1, 5 bases. Germline lookup yields CDR1 GTSNPN and CDR2 SVGIG (reference sequence). This CDR3 region has 14 residues. Trimming removed 0 bases from V and 8 bases from J, with 11 bases in between. The CDR3 bases are TGTGCCTGGAGTGTAGGGGCAGGAGATTCACCCCTCCACTTT. As protein: CAWSVGAGDSPLHF.

In its sample, this clone was seen once. The chain has TRBV5-1 and TRBJ1-1; a weak D match, TRBD1 (5 bases). The CDR3 length is 13 residues. Germline V gene lookup returns CDR1 SGHRS and CDR2 YFSETQ. CDR3 sequence (DNA): TGCTTAAGCAGGGTTGACGGTTGGACTGAAGCTTTCTTT. As protein: CLSRVDGWTEAFF.

The rearrangement uses TRBV4-3 and TRBJ2-7, with 8 bases that match TRBD1. The CDR3 has 14 amino acids. After removal of 1 base from V and 2 bases from J, the junction contained 1 base not matched to a gene. Germline loops: CDR1 LGHNA, CDR2 YSLEER. The CDR3 is CASSQGTGPYEQYF. Here the CDR3 DNA reads TGCGCCAGCAGCCAAGGGACAGGGCCCTACGAGCAGTACTTC.

V is TRBV28 and J is TRBJ1-4, with D possibly being TRBD1 (6 bases). Germline values: CDR1 MDHEN, CDR2 SYDVKM. The V end lost 5 bases, the J end lost 8 bases, and 24 bases lay between the germline ends. The CDR3 covers 17 residues. DNA for the CDR3: TGTGCCAGCAGTATTGGGCGAGAAGGGGGGTTCTTGGAAAAACTGTTTTTT. It yields the protein CASSIGREGGFLEKLFF. Full variable domain (remainder filled in from reference TRBV28 and TRBJ1-4): DVKVTQSSRYLVKRTGEKVFLECVQDMDHENMFWYRQDPGLGLRLIYFSYDVKMKEKGDIPEGYSVSREKKERFSLILESASTNQTSMYLCASSIGREGGFLEKLFFGSGTQLSVL.

The chain combines TRBV6-2 or TRBV6-3 with TRBJ1-4; a possible D gene is TRBD1 (6 bases). Germline V CDR1 and CDR2: MNHEY, SVGEGT. The V and J ends lost 4 bases and 8 bases respectively, with 8 bases between them. CDR3 size: 12 residues. CDR3 in amino acids: CASSSGVEKLFF. The CDR3 bases are TGTGCCAGCAGTTCAGGGGTGGAAAAACTGTTTTTT.

V gene TRBV27 combines with J gene TRBJ2-7, with 9 bases that match TRBD1. J lost 2 bases, V lost 6 bases, and 5 bases had no gene match. The CDR3 covers 14 residues. Germline CDR1 MNHEY, CDR2 SMNVEV (reference sequence). Here the CDR3 DNA reads TGTGCCAGCAGCCTAGACAGGGGGGCCTACGAGCAGTACTTC. This codes for CASSLDRGAYEQYF.

The rearrangement links TRBV5-6 to TRBJ1-1; a possible D gene is TRBD1 (6 bases). The CDR3 sequence is 14 residues long. Trimming pared 0 bases from V and 7 bases from J, leaving 13 bases between. The germline V gene encodes CDR1 SGHDT and CDR2 YYEEEE. For the CDR3, the DNA is TGTGCCAGCAGCTTGGGCCGGGGGCTGGGTGAAGCTTTCTTT. Translation gives CASSLGRGLGEAFF.

This chain joins TRBV5-4 and TRBJ2-1, with TRBD2 identical over 7 bases. V lost 4 bases to trimming and J lost 2 bases; unmatched junction nucleotides: 6. The CDR3 covers 15 residues. Germline assignment: CDR1 SGHNT and CDR2 YYREEE (reference sequence). The CDR3 DNA reads as TGTGCCAGCAGCACCGGACTAGTAGCCTACAATGAGCAGTTCTTC. It yields the protein CASSTGLVAYNEQFF. The variable domain in full, completed from reference TRBV5-4 and TRBJ2-1, reads ETGVTQSPTHLIKTRGQQVTLRCSSQSGHNTVSWYQQALGQGPQFIFQYYREEENGRGNFPPRFSGLQFPNYSSELNVNALELDDSALYLCASSTGLVAYNEQFFGPGTRLTVL.

A single count supports this clone. The CDR3 reads CASSPRQSGNTIYF. Written as DNA, the CDR3 is TGTGCCAGCAGCCCGCGACAGTCTGGAAACACCATATATTTT. The rearrangement joins TRBV14 to TRBJ1-3, with a possible D match to TRBD1 (5 bases). V was clipped by 4 bases and J by 1 base, with 8 bases between them. The CDR3 loop spans 14 amino acids. The germline V gene has CDR1 SGHDN and CDR2 FVKESK.

The chain has TRBV24-1 and TRBJ2-3; 7 bases are a match to TRBD1. CDR1 is KGHDR and CDR2 is SFDVKD in the germline V gene. The CDR3 is 16 residues long. V was clipped by 4 bases and J by 2 bases; unmatched bases: 8. The CDR3 region has the DNA TGTGCCACCAGTGACCCTGGGGACAGCCCCACAGATACGCAGTATTTT. Protein product: CATSDPGDSPTDTQYF.

The chain recombines TRBV28 with TRBJ1-3; D gene ambiguous. Deletions cut 2 bases from V and 0 bases from J, with 11 bases between. Germline V lookup: CDR1 MDHEN, CDR2 SYDVKM. The CDR3 consists of 16 residues. The CDR3 DNA follows: TGTGCCAGCAGTTTACGGTCCGCGGCCTCTGGAAACACCATATATTTT. Its protein is CASSLRSAASGNTIYF.

V usage is TRBV6-5 and J usage is TRBJ1-5, with D maybe TRBD1 (6 bases). CDR1 is MNHEY, CDR2 SVGAGI, per germline. V lost 8 bases to trimming and J lost 6 bases, with 14 bases between them. The CDR3 spans 13 residues. CDR3 sequence (DNA): TGTGCCAGCGAGGGGGGGGGCCTTCAGCCCCAGCATTTT. It codes for CASEGGGLQPQHF.

This chain uses TRBV30 with TRBJ1-3; TRBD1 is a possible D gene (5 bases). The CDR3 runs 14 residues. CDR1 is GTSNPN, CDR2 SVGIG, per germline (reference sequence). The V and J ends lost 0 bases and 3 bases respectively, with 9 bases between them. The CDR3 region is CAWSVRGVGNTIYF. The CDR3 region has the DNA TGTGCCTGGAGTGTACGAGGGGTTGGAAACACCATATATTTT. Based on the CDR3 plus reference TRBV30 and TRBJ1-3, the full variable domain is SQTIHQWPATLVQPVGSPLSLECTVEGTSNPNLYWYRQAAGRGLQLLFYSVGIGQISSEVPQNLSASRPQDRQFILSSKKLLLSDSGFYLCAWSVRGVGNTIYFGEGSWLTVV.

This chain connects TRBV2 to TRBJ1-5; D possibly corresponds to TRBD1 (5 bases). Germline lookup yields CDR1 SNHLY and CDR2 FYNNEI. The CDR3 runs 15 residues. V was cut by 6 bases and J by 4 bases, with 16 bases left in between. In DNA form, the CDR3 reads TGTGCCAGCAGCGGGGGGACGTCCCAGAATCAGCCCCAGCATTTT. Amino acid sequence: CASSGGTSQNQPQHF.

This sequence joins TRBV4-2 and TRBJ2-5; possibly TRBD2 for D (7 bases). Trimming took off 0 bases at V and 3 bases at J, with 17 bases between the two ends. This CDR3 spans 17 amino acids. Germline lookup yields CDR1 LGHNA and CDR2 YNFKEQ. The CDR3 loop reads CASSQELGGASEETQYF. CDR3 DNA sequence: TGTGCCAGCAGCCAAGAACTTGGGGGGGCATCCGAAGAGACCCAGTACTTC.

This chain uses TRBV12-3 or TRBV12-4 with TRBJ1-1, with 7 bases matching TRBD1. V trimming: 6 bases; J trimming: 4 bases; junction bases outside the gene matches: 5. The CDR3 covers 13 residues. The CDR3 nucleotides are TGTGCCAGCAGCAAACAGGGGATCACTGAAGCTTTCTTT. Its protein is CASSKQGITEAFF.

This rearrangement joins TRBV6-4 to TRBJ2-5; tentative D call: TRBD1 (6 bases). The CDR3 spans 15 residues. Germline-derived CDR1 and CDR2 are MRHNA and SNTAGT. Trimming took off 3 bases at V and 2 bases at J, with 13 bases between the two ends. Here the CDR3 reads CASSEKQGGQETQYF. CDR3 nucleotide sequence: TGTGCCAGCAGTGAGAAACAGGGTGGGCAAGAGACCCAGTACTTC.

The chain links TRBV18 to TRBJ1-2, with D uncertain. Per the germline V gene, CDR1 is KGHSH and CDR2 is LQKENI. Trimming cost V 3 bases and J 8 bases, with 16 bases left between them. The CDR3 totals 14 residues. DNA of the CDR3: TGTGCCAGCTCACCGTCCTTGGACCCTGGGGGCTACACCTTC. As protein: CASSPSLDPGGYTF.

V usage is TRBV6-2 or TRBV6-3 and J usage is TRBJ2-3, with 7 bases aligning to TRBD1. V shed 0 bases and J 5 bases; nucleotides not matched to a gene: 2. This CDR3 contains 14 residues. Germline V gives CDR1 MNHEY, CDR2 SVGEGT. CDR3 DNA sequence: TGTGCCAGCAGTTACTCGACAGGGCGAGATACGCAGTATTTT. This sequence encodes CASSYSTGRDTQYF.